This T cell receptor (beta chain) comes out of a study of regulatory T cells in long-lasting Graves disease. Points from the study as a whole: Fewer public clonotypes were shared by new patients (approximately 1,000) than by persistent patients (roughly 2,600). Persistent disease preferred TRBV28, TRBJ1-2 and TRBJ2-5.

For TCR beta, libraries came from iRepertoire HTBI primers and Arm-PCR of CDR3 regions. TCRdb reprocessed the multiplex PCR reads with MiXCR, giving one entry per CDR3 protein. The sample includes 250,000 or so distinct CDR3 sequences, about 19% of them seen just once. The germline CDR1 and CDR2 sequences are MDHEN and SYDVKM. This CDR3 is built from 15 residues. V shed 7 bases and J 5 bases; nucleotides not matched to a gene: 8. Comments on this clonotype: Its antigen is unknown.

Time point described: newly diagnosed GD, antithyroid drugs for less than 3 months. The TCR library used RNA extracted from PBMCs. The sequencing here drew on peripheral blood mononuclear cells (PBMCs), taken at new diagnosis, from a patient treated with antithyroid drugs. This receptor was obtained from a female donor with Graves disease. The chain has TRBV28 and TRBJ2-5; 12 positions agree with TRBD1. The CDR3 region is CASTGGQGARETQYF. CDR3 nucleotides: TGTGCCAGCACTGGGGGACAGGGGGCGCGGGAGACCCAGTACTTC.